This is a list of T cell receptor beta chains from one sample in a study of T cell responses to AZD1222 COVID-19 vaccine. Sequencing used immunoSEQ multiplex PCR; TCRdb keeps in-frame clones, though not all of them. The sample shows 120,000 or so clones, about 85% of them seen only once. Sample: peripheral blood, taken on day 0 of AZD1222 vaccination. These receptors all stem from an adult in good health. Each CDR3 is given with its conserved first and last residue. The order of the fields is J gene, V gene, D gene, clone size, CDR3 DNA, CDR3 protein. The D gene is left open where the match is weak. Rows give clone size only sometimes, using once, few, many, or a class for an expanded clone.

j_call: TRBJ2-2
v_call: TRBV9
d_call: .
clone_size: .
cdr3_nt: TGTGCCAGCAGCTCAGGACCAACCGGGGAGCTGTTTTTT
cdr3_aa: CASSSGPTGELFF

j_call: TRBJ2-7
v_call: TRBV30
d_call: .
clone_size: .
cdr3_nt: TGTGCCTGGAGCCGACAGTACCCCAGACGCCCATTCTCCTACGAGCAGTACTTC
cdr3_aa: CAWSRQYPRRPFSYEQYF

j_call: TRBJ1-1
v_call: TRBV12-3/TRBV12-4
d_call: .
clone_size: .
cdr3_nt: TGTGCCAGCAGTTTAGGGACTGAAGCTTTCTTT
cdr3_aa: CASSLGTEAFF

j_call: TRBJ1-2
v_call: TRBV19
d_call: .
clone_size: .
cdr3_nt: TGTGCCAGTAGTATTTCGGGGTCTAACTATGGCTACACCTTC
cdr3_aa: CASSISGSNYGYTF

j_call: TRBJ2-7
v_call: TRBV3-1/TRBV3-2
d_call: .
clone_size: .
cdr3_nt: TGTGCCAGCAGCCAAGCACCTTCCGAGCAGTACTTC
cdr3_aa: CASSQAPSEQYF

j_call: TRBJ1-1
v_call: TRBV4-2
d_call: TRBD1
clone_size: .
cdr3_nt: TGTGCCAGCAGCCCTCCGGAAGGGGGCAGTGAAGCTTTCTTT
cdr3_aa: CASSPPEGGSEAFF

j_call: TRBJ2-3
v_call: TRBV6-5
d_call: TRBD2
clone_size: .
cdr3_nt: TGTGCCAGCAGTTACTCGCGGGGGGGGCTGACAGATACGCAGTATTTT
cdr3_aa: CASSYSRGGLTDTQYF

j_call: TRBJ1-6
v_call: TRBV6-5
d_call: TRBD1
clone_size: .
cdr3_nt: TGTGCCAGCAGTTACTACGACAGGGTGGGCTCACCCCTCCACTTT
cdr3_aa: CASSYYDRVGSPLHF

j_call: TRBJ1-4
v_call: TRBV6-5
d_call: .
clone_size: .
cdr3_nt: TGTGCCAGCAGTTCAAACGGACAACGCCATGAAAAACTGTTTTTT
cdr3_aa: CASSSNGQRHEKLFF

j_call: TRBJ1-4
v_call: TRBV5-1
d_call: TRBD1
clone_size: .
cdr3_nt: TGCGCCAGCAGCTCCGGACAGGGGCTGAATGAAAAACTGTTTTTT
cdr3_aa: CASSSGQGLNEKLFF

j_call: TRBJ2-7
v_call: TRBV7-7
d_call: TRBD1
clone_size: .
cdr3_nt: TGTGCCAGCAGCCACGGTAGACAGGGCTACGAGCAGTACTTC
cdr3_aa: CASSHGRQGYEQYF

j_call: TRBJ2-1
v_call: TRBV27
d_call: TRBD1
clone_size: .
cdr3_nt: TGTGCCAGCAGTCAATCCGGGACAGGGGTACGGATGCAGTTCTTC
cdr3_aa: CASSQSGTGVRMQFF

j_call: TRBJ2-3
v_call: TRBV6-5
d_call: TRBD2
clone_size: .
cdr3_nt: TGTGCCAGCAGTTACCGAGGGAGCGGGGGGGATACGCAGTATTTT
cdr3_aa: CASSYRGSGGDTQYF

j_call: TRBJ2-7
v_call: TRBV4-2
d_call: .
clone_size: .
cdr3_nt: TGTGCCAGCAGCCAAGAGAGTACACGATCCTACGAGCAGTACTTC
cdr3_aa: CASSQESTRSYEQYF

j_call: TRBJ1-4
v_call: TRBV9
d_call: TRBD1
clone_size: .
cdr3_nt: TGTGCCAGCAGCGTAGCAGGGACAGGAGAAAAACTGTTTTTT
cdr3_aa: CASSVAGTGEKLFF

j_call: TRBJ1-6
v_call: TRBV27
d_call: .
clone_size: .
cdr3_nt: TGTGCCAGCAGTTTATCTTTGTCGGAAAATTCACCCCTCCACTTT
cdr3_aa: CASSLSLSENSPLHF

j_call: TRBJ2-7
v_call: TRBV5-1
d_call: .
clone_size: .
cdr3_nt: TGCGCCAGCAGCTCAGGGCCCTACGAGCAGTACTTC
cdr3_aa: CASSSGPYEQYF

j_call: TRBJ1-3
v_call: TRBV18
d_call: .
clone_size: .
cdr3_nt: TGTGCCAGCTCACCCCCCGGACAGTATCTAAACACCATATATTTT
cdr3_aa: CASSPPGQYLNTIYF

j_call: TRBJ1-6
v_call: TRBV19
d_call: .
clone_size: once
cdr3_nt: TGTGCCAGTAGTCCCCGGGGTTATAATTCACCCCTCCACTTT
cdr3_aa: CASSPRGYNSPLHF

j_call: TRBJ2-7
v_call: TRBV5-4
d_call: .
clone_size: .
cdr3_nt: TGTGCCAGCAGCTTGGCCAAGGACAGCTATTCCTACGAGCAGTACTTC
cdr3_aa: CASSLAKDSYSYEQYF

j_call: TRBJ2-3
v_call: TRBV27
d_call: TRBD2
clone_size: .
cdr3_nt: TGTGCCAGCAGTTTTGGAACTAGCGGCACAGATACGCAGTATTTT
cdr3_aa: CASSFGTSGTDTQYF

j_call: TRBJ2-7
v_call: TRBV11-2
d_call: TRBD2
clone_size: .
cdr3_nt: TGTGCCAGCAGCCCTCTCCGGGAGCGGGGGTCCTACGAGCAGTACTTC
cdr3_aa: CASSPLRERGSYEQYF

j_call: TRBJ2-7
v_call: TRBV30
d_call: TRBD1
clone_size: .
cdr3_nt: TGTGCCTGGAGTGGCTACCCTGGACAGGTCAGCTCCTACGAGCAGTACTTC
cdr3_aa: CAWSGYPGQVSSYEQYF

j_call: TRBJ2-1
v_call: TRBV7-3
d_call: .
clone_size: .
cdr3_nt: TGTGCCAGCAGCATACAGGGCTACAATGAGCAGTTCTTC
cdr3_aa: CASSIQGYNEQFF

j_call: TRBJ2-7
v_call: TRBV4-1
d_call: .
clone_size: .
cdr3_nt: TGCGCCAGCAGCCGCTACCTAGGGGACTACGAGCAGTACTTC
cdr3_aa: CASSRYLGDYEQYF

j_call: TRBJ1-1
v_call: TRBV6-5
d_call: .
clone_size: few
cdr3_nt: TGTGCCAGCATCCGAAGTTCGTTGAACACTGAAGCTTTCTTT
cdr3_aa: CASIRSSLNTEAFF

j_call: TRBJ1-5
v_call: TRBV30
d_call: .
clone_size: .
cdr3_nt: TGTGCCTGGAGTGTACCGGGGAATCAGCCCCAGCATTTT
cdr3_aa: CAWSVPGNQPQHF

j_call: TRBJ1-2
v_call: TRBV5-1
d_call: TRBD1
clone_size: .
cdr3_nt: TGCGCCAGCAGCGTGGGGACAGACATCTATGGCTACACCTTC
cdr3_aa: CASSVGTDIYGYTF

j_call: TRBJ1-2
v_call: TRBV28
d_call: TRBD1
clone_size: .
cdr3_nt: TGTGCCAGCAGTATTACCTCGACAGGGGGCGGCTATGGCTACACCTTC
cdr3_aa: CASSITSTGGGYGYTF

j_call: TRBJ1-5
v_call: TRBV2
d_call: .
clone_size: once
cdr3_nt: TGTGCCAGCAGTGAAGACATCAGGGCCGGGGTGAATCAGCCCCAGCATTTT
cdr3_aa: CASSEDIRAGVNQPQHF

j_call: TRBJ2-6
v_call: TRBV6-5
d_call: .
clone_size: .
cdr3_nt: TGTGCCAGCACCCGGGCCTCTGGGGCCAACGTCCTGACTTTC
cdr3_aa: CASTRASGANVLTF

j_call: TRBJ2-7
v_call: TRBV27
d_call: .
clone_size: .
cdr3_nt: TGTGCCAGCAGTCCGGACAGCTCCTACGAGCAGTACTTC
cdr3_aa: CASSPDSSYEQYF

j_call: TRBJ2-7
v_call: TRBV30
d_call: .
clone_size: .
cdr3_nt: TGTGCCTGGAGCAGTGGAACCTACGAGCAGTACTTC
cdr3_aa: CAWSSGTYEQYF

j_call: TRBJ1-1
v_call: TRBV6-5
d_call: .
clone_size: .
cdr3_nt: TGTGCCAGCATCGTAGCGGGGGGCAACACTGAAGCTTTCTTT
cdr3_aa: CASIVAGGNTEAFF

j_call: TRBJ1-2
v_call: TRBV28
d_call: .
clone_size: few
cdr3_nt: TGTGCCAGCAACCCTATGGGGATCGGATCGGGCTACACCTTC
cdr3_aa: CASNPMGIGSGYTF

j_call: TRBJ1-2
v_call: TRBV30
d_call: TRBD1
clone_size: .
cdr3_nt: TGTGCCTGGAGTTGGACAGGATATGGCTACACCTTC
cdr3_aa: CAWSWTGYGYTF

j_call: TRBJ1-5
v_call: TRBV7-9
d_call: TRBD1
clone_size: .
cdr3_nt: TGTGCCAGCAGCCAGACAGGGAGCAATCAGCCCCAGCATTTT
cdr3_aa: CASSQTGSNQPQHF

j_call: TRBJ2-4
v_call: TRBV16
d_call: .
clone_size: .
cdr3_nt: TGTGCCAGCAGCCAATCCCGGACTGAAAACATTCAGTACTTC
cdr3_aa: CASSQSRTENIQYF

j_call: TRBJ1-5
v_call: TRBV11-2
d_call: TRBD1
clone_size: .
cdr3_nt: TGTGCCAGCAGCTTAGAGACAGGGGCGCGTCAGCCCCAGCATTTT
cdr3_aa: CASSLETGARQPQHF

j_call: TRBJ2-2
v_call: TRBV3-1/TRBV3-2
d_call: .
clone_size: .
cdr3_nt: TGTGCCAGCAGCCAAGGGCTAGGGACAAAAACGGGGGAGCTGTTTTTT
cdr3_aa: CASSQGLGTKTGELFF

j_call: TRBJ1-6
v_call: TRBV11-2
d_call: .
clone_size: .
cdr3_nt: TGTGCCAGCAGCTTATCAAGGACAGCGAGCTCCTATAATTCACCCCTCCACTTT
cdr3_aa: CASSLSRTASSYNSPLHF

j_call: TRBJ1-6
v_call: TRBV4-2
d_call: .
clone_size: .
cdr3_nt: TGTGCCAGCAGCCAAGATAGGGAGACAGTGCGACCCCTCCACTTT
cdr3_aa: CASSQDRETVRPLHF

j_call: TRBJ1-2
v_call: TRBV27
d_call: TRBD1
clone_size: .
cdr3_nt: TGTGCCAGCAGTTTTCCCCGGCAGGGGGACTATGGCTACACCTTC
cdr3_aa: CASSFPRQGDYGYTF

j_call: TRBJ2-7
v_call: TRBV2
d_call: TRBD1
clone_size: .
cdr3_nt: TGTGCCAGCAGGGCCTTACAGGGGTCCTACGAGCAGTACTTC
cdr3_aa: CASRALQGSYEQYF

j_call: TRBJ1-2
v_call: TRBV2
d_call: .
clone_size: once
cdr3_nt: TGTGCCTGGGGGCGGGGCTCTCGGGGCTACACCTTC
cdr3_aa: CAWGRGSRGYTF